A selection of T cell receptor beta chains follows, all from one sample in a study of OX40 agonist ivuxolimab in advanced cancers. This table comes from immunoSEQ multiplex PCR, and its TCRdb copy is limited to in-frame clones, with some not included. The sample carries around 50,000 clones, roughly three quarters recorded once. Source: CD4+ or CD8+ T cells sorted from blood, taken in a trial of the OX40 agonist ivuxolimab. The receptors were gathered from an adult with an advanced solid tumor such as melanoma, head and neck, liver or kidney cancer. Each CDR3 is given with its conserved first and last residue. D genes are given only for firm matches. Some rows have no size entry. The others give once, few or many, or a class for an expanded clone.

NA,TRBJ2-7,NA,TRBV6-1,TGTGCCACTGTCACAGGGATCTCCTACGAGCAGTACTTC,CATVTGISYEQYF
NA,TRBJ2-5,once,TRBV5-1,TGCGCCAGCAGCTTGGCGGTAGCTTTATCCCAAGAGACCCAGTACTTC,CASSLAVALSQETQYF
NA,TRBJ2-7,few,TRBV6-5,TGTGCCAGCAGCCGGGGCAAGACAGGTTACGAGCAGTACTTC,CASSRGKTGYEQYF
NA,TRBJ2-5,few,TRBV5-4,TGTGCCAGCAGTAAGGGGCAAGAGACCCAGTACTTC,CASSKGQETQYF
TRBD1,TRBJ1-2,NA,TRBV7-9,TGTGCCAGCAGCTTAGTGGGGTCCCGAGGGACAGGGAGTAATGGCTACACCTTC,CASSLVGSRGTGSNGYTF
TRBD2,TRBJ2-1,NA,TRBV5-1,TGCGCCAGCAGCTTGGACGGAGCGGGGGAGCAGTTCTTC,CASSLDGAGEQFF
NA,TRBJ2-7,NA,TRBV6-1,TGTGCCAGCAGGCCTAATACCTACGAGCAGTACTTC,CASRPNTYEQYF
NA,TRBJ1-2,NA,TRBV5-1,TGCGCCAGCAGCTTGGAGGGCCAGGGCTATGGCTACACCTTC,CASSLEGQGYGYTF
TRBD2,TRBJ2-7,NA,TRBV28,TGTGCCAGCAGTTCTATTGGACTAGCGGGAGGTTACGAGCAGTACTTC,CASSSIGLAGGYEQYF
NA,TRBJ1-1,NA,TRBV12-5,TGTGCTAGTGGTTTGTATCCGACGAACACTGAAGCTTTCTTT,CASGLYPTNTEAFF
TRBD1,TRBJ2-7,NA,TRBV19,TGTGCCACCGGTTCGAGACAGGGTATGTCTCACGAGCAGTACTTC,CATGSRQGMSHEQYF
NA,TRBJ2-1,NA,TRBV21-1,TGTGCCAGCAGCGAGAGGACGGTAAATGAGCAGTTCTTC,CASSERTVNEQFF
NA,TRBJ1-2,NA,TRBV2,TGTGCCAGCAGCCTAGCGGATGGCTACACCTTC,CASSLADGYTF
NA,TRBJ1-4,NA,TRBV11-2,TGTGCCAGCAGACCTGCTGGTATCGGCCGAATCGGAAAACTGTTTTTT,CASRPAGIGRIGKLFF
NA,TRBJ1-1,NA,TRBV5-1,TGCGCCAGCAGCTTGAACTGGGACACTGAAGCTTTCTTT,CASSLNWDTEAFF
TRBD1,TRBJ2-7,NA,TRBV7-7,TGTGCTAGCAGCTCCGGGACAGGGAATGACGAGCAGTACTTC,CASSSGTGNDEQYF
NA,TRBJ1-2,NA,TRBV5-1,TGCGCCAGCAGCCCTAGGTCAGGGGAGGTTAACTATGGCTACACCTTC,CASSPRSGEVNYGYTF